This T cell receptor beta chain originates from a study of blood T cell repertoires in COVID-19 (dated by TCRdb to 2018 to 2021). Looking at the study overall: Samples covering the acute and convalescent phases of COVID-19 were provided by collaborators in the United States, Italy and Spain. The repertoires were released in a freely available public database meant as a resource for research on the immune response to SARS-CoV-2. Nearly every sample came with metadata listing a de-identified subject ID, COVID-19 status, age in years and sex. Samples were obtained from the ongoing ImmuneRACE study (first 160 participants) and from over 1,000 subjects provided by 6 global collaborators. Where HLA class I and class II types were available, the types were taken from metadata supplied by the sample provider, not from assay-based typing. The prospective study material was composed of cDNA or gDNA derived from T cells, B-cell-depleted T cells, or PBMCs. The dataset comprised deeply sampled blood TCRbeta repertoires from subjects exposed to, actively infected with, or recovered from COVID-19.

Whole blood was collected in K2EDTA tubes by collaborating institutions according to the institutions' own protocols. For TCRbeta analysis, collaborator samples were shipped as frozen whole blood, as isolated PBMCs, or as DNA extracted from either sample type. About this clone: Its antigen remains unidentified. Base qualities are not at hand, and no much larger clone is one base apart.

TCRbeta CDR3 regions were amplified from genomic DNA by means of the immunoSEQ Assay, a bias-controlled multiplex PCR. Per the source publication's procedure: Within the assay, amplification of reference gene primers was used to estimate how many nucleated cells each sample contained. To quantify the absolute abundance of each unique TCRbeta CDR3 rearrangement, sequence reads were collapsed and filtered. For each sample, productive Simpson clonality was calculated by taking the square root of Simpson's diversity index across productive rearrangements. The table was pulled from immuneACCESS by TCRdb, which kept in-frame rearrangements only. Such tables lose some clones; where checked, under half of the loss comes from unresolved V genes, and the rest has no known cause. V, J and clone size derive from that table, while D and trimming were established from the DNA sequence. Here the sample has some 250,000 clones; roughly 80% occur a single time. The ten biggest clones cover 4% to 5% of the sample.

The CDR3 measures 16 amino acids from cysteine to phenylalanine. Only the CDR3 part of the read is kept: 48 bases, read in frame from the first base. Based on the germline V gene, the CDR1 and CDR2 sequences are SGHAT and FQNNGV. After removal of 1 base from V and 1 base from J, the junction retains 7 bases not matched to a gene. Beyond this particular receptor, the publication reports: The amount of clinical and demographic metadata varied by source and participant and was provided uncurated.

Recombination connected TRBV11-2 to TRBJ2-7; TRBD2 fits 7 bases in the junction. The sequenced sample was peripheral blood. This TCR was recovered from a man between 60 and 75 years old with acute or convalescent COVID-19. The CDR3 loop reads CASSLAASGTSYEQYF. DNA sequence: TGTGCCAGCAGCTTAGCTGCTAGCGGCACGTCCTACGAGCAGTACTTC.